This T cell receptor beta chain was captured by sequencing in a study of human T cells and chemical hapten exposure. The study used a library that attached unique molecular identifiers to individual cDNA molecules. One entry per CDR3 protein results from TCRdb running MiXCR on the RACE reads. The sample holds 60,000 to 90,000 distinct CDR3 sequences, around 9.3% seen once. Germline lookup yields CDR1 MNHEY and CDR2 SMNVEV (reference sequence). The CDR3 covers 15 residues. Trimming took off 5 bases at V and 0 bases at J, with 12 bases between the two ends. Described time point: healthy volunteer bleed at 6 weeks. RNA extraction used unfractionated whole blood as the source of total RNA.

The sequencing input was whole blood. This sequence joins TRBV27 and TRBJ2-3; tentative D call: TRBD2 (6 bases). The TCR was taken from a female donor in good health. Some clones in this sample may be carry-over from other donors' samples. CDR3 DNA sequence: TGTGCCAGCAGTACTCCGGGACTCAGCACAGATACGCAGTATTTT. Translation gives CASSTPGLSTDTQYF.